The present T cell receptor (beta chain) was sequenced within a study of CD8+CD57+ T cells in acquired aplastic anemia. Turning to the study itself: DNA recovered from sorted CD4+ and CD8+ cells had a mean of approximately 3.2 ug.

TCR beta VDJ and CDR3 profiles were obtained from a genomic DNA template. Each CDR3 protein gets one entry after TCRdb re-called the reads with MiXCR. The sample lists approximately 59,000 distinct CDR3 sequences, around 60% seen once, with around 15% in the top ten. Individuals selected for sequencing had exhibited CD8+CD57+ cell expansion on flow cytometry. Study observations and caveats: Patients had around 30 CD8+ CDR3 sequences in common with controls (the shared set). Simpson's diversity of CD8+ cells was not significantly different in patients compared with controls.

This clonotype was seen ten or more times. The antigen remains undetermined. This receptor was taken from a human donor with aplastic anemia. The sample was sorted CD4+, CD8+, or CD8+CD57+ T cells (not recorded which) from PBMCs.

The CDR3 here is CASSLTRGETEAFF. In DNA, the CDR3 is TGTGCCAGCAGCCTCACCCGGGGGGAGACTGAAGCTTTCTTT. The genes are TRBV7-9 and TRBJ1-1, with D possibly matching TRBD1 (5 bases). V lost 5 bases and J lost 5, with 15 bases in between. Germline CDR1 and CDR2: SEHNR and FQNEAQ (reference sequence). The CDR3 runs 14 residues.